A single T cell receptor (beta chain) is shown here with its context. Germline CDR1 is SGHDN and CDR2 is FVKESK. V was clipped by 1 base and J by 6 bases, with 6 bases between them. There are 12 residues in the CDR3. This sample is part of a study of control samples from healthy donors and cancer patients. The protocol was immunoSEQ multiplex PCR, while the TCRdb copy is restricted to in-frame clones and leaves out a portion. Of roughly 130,000 clones listed, about 92% were seen once; the top ten hold about 1.5%. The genes are TRBV14 and TRBJ1-1; D gene ambiguous. Input material: PBMCs. The clonotype was recovered from a man aged 50-59 years with head and neck cancer. As DNA, the CDR3 is TGTGCCAGCAGCCAAGTACTTTCTGAAGCTTTCTTT. It translates to CASSQVLSEAFF.